These T cell receptor beta chains were read from a single sample in a study of cytomegalovirus exposure and HLA in healthy donors. Assay used: immunoSEQ multiplex PCR; TCRdb lists only in-frame clones, some missing. This sample has tens of thousands of clones, with around 94% found just once. The sample was PBMCs. These receptor sequences come from a man younger than 30 in good health and CMV-seropositive. Both conserved end residues are part of each CDR3. Each record gives: CDR3 length, clone size, V gene, D gene, J gene, CDR3 DNA, CDR3 protein. D genes are given only for firm matches. Rows may omit the clone size; those that give it use once, few, many or a size class.

>16|.|TRBV7-9|TRBD1|TRBJ2-7
TGTGCCAGCAGCTTAGCTTCTGGACAGGGGGCCTACGAGCAGTACTTC
CASSLASGQGAYEQYF
>14|.|TRBV19|.|TRBJ2-2
TGTGCCAGTACCGGCAGGGCGACCACCGGGGAGCTGTTTTTT
CASTGRATTGELFF
>16|.|TRBV19|.|TRBJ2-3
TGTGCCAGTAGTATACTCACGGGGGGCGAGAAAGATACGCAGTATTTT
CASSILTGGEKDTQYF
>12|.|TRBV5-8|TRBD1|TRBJ2-1
TGTGCCAGCAGCCCGACAGGGGGTGAGCAGTTCTTC
CASSPTGGEQFF
>12|few|TRBV2|.|TRBJ2-5
TGTGCCAGCCGGACAGACCAAGAGACCCAGTACTTC
CASRTDQETQYF
>14|.|TRBV14|.|TRBJ1-1
TGTGCCAGCAGCCCCCAGCTAGCCAACACTGAAGCTTTCTTT
CASSPQLANTEAFF
>13|.|TRBV6-6|.|TRBJ2-7
TGTGCCAGCAGTTACTCGCCGGGAAGTGGGCAGTACTTC
CASSYSPGSGQYF
>17|.|TRBV2|TRBD2|TRBJ2-7
TGTGCCAGCAGTGCTCTGGGGATCAGCGGGAGTGACTACGAGCAGTACTTC
CASSALGISGSDYEQYF
>15|.|TRBV11-2|TRBD2|TRBJ2-5
TGTGCCAGCAGCTTGGGGACTAGCGGTTGGGAGACCCAGTACTTC
CASSLGTSGWETQYF
>15|.|TRBV4-1|TRBD1|TRBJ1-5
TGCGCCAGCAGCCCCGGACAGGGCCGAAATCAGCCCCAGCATTTT
CASSPGQGRNQPQHF
>14|.|TRBV19|TRBD2|TRBJ2-3
TGTGCCAGTAGTAAGACTAGCGGGGGTTATACGCAGTATTTT
CASSKTSGGYTQYF
>14|.|TRBV5-1|.|TRBJ1-1
TGCGCCAGCAGCTTGAGTGCAGGGGTAAATGAAGCTTTCTTT
CASSLSAGVNEAFF
>14|once|TRBV5-1|TRBD2|TRBJ2-7
TGCGCCAGCAGCCTTTCTAGCGGCCCCTACGAGCAGTACTTC
CASSLSSGPYEQYF
>14|.|TRBV4-1|.|TRBJ1-1
TGCGCCAGCAGCCAACTACGGACAGACACTGAAGCTTTCTTT
CASSQLRTDTEAFF
>15|.|TRBV30|.|TRBJ2-3
TGTGCCTGGAGTGTAGTTGAGGAGGGGCCAGATACGCAGTATTTT
CAWSVVEEGPDTQYF
>14|.|TRBV27|.|TRBJ1-5
TGTGCCAGCAGTCCCTTTCGGGGGGATCAGCCCCAGCATTTT
CASSPFRGDQPQHF
>16|once|TRBV5-8|TRBD2|TRBJ2-3
TGTGCCAGCAGTCCTGGACTAGCGCTTCTCAGAGATACGCAGTATTTT
CASSPGLALLRDTQYF
>15|.|TRBV27|TRBD1|TRBJ1-1
TGTGCCAGCAGTTTAACAGGGACAGGGCCCACTGAAGCTTTCTTT
CASSLTGTGPTEAFF
>14|.|TRBV18|.|TRBJ2-1
TGTGCCAGCTCACCAGCCTCTCGGAGGAATGAGCAGTTCTTC
CASSPASRRNEQFF
>17|once|TRBV10-3|TRBD2|TRBJ2-4
TGTGCCATCAGTGAAAGTAGCGGGAGGGGAGCCAAAAACATTCAGTACTTC
CAISESSGRGAKNIQYF
>14|.|TRBV13|.|TRBJ2-7
TGTGCCAGCAGCACAACCTTACAGGGAAACGAGCAGTACTTC
CASSTTLQGNEQYF
>15|.|TRBV30|TRBD2|TRBJ2-2
TGTGCCTGGATCCCCCTAGCGGGGCCCACCGGGGAGCTGTTTTTT
CAWIPLAGPTGELFF
>16|.|TRBV30|.|TRBJ1-3
TGTGCCTGGAGTGTACCCCTCCTGGAGAGAGGAAACACCATATATTTT
CAWSVPLLERGNTIYF
>14|once|TRBV28|.|TRBJ2-2
TGTGCCAGCAGTTTGTTCGGGGAGTCGGGGGAGCTGTTTTTT
CASSLFGESGELFF
>15|.|TRBV9|.|TRBJ1-4
TGTGCCAGCAGCGCCGCCCCTCGTAGGGGTGAAAAACTGTTTTTT
CASSAAPRRGEKLFF
>14|.|TRBV19|.|TRBJ2-6
TGTGCCAGTAGTATGGAGGCTGGGGCCAACGTCCTGACTTTC
CASSMEAGANVLTF
>16|.|TRBV9|TRBD1|TRBJ2-2
TGTGCCGTAGGACAGGGGCGAAAAACGAACACCGGGGAGCTGTTTTTT
CAVGQGRKTNTGELFF
>13|.|TRBV6-1|.|TRBJ2-7
TGTGCCAGCAAAGGGACTCCCGTCCCCGAGCAGTACTTC
CASKGTPVPEQYF
>14|.|TRBV2|TRBD2|TRBJ2-7
TGTGCCACCACTCCGGGATCCTCGGGGGGCGAGCAGTACTTC
CATTPGSSGGEQYF
>14|.|TRBV19|.|TRBJ2-7
TGTGCCAGTAGTATTCGAACAGCAAGTTACGAGCAGTACTTC
CASSIRTASYEQYF
>14|.|TRBV9|TRBD2|TRBJ2-3
TGTGCCAGCAGCCTTGGACTAGCGGGAGATACGCAGTATTTT
CASSLGLAGDTQYF
>13|.|TRBV30|.|TRBJ2-2
TGTGCCTGGACAGTTGGCGGAACCGGGGAGCTGTTTTTT
CAWTVGGTGELFF
>14|.|TRBV19|TRBD1|TRBJ2-3
TGTGCCAGTAGTATCCTACAGGGGCAAGATACGCAGTATTTT
CASSILQGQDTQYF
>15|.|TRBV6-5|TRBD1|TRBJ1-1
TGTGCCAGCAGTTACTCGGGACAGGGTTTGACTGAAGCTTTCTTT
CASSYSGQGLTEAFF
>16|.|TRBV14|.|TRBJ2-3
TGTGCCAGCAGCCAATTCCGGCAGGCAGGTTCGGATACGCAGTATTTT
CASSQFRQAGSDTQYF
>15|.|TRBV5-1|TRBD1|TRBJ2-2
TGCGCCAGCAGACCGGGGACAGGGGAGAACGGGGAGCTGTTTTTT
CASRPGTGENGELFF
>17|.|TRBV5-1|.|TRBJ1-2
TGCGCCAGCAGCCCCGGGTCAAGGGGACTCTATAACTATGGCTACACCTTC
CASSPGSRGLYNYGYTF
>15|.|TRBV7-6|TRBD2|TRBJ2-1
TGTGCCAGCAGCTTATTAACGGGAGGTTATGATGAGCAGTTCTTC
CASSLLTGGYDEQFF
>13|.|TRBV6-4|.|TRBJ1-5
TGTGCCAGCAGTGAGGGGGCGGATCAGCCCCAGCATTTT
CASSEGADQPQHF
>18|.|TRBV7-9|.|TRBJ2-1
TGTGCCAGCAGCGACCCCTGGACAGACGCTTTCTCCTACAATGAGCAGTTCTTC
CASSDPWTDAFSYNEQFF
>13|.|TRBV28|TRBD1|TRBJ2-7
TGTGCCAGCAGTTCCGGACAGGGCTACGAGCAGTACTTC
CASSSGQGYEQYF
>14|.|TRBV12-5|TRBD1|TRBJ2-7
TGTGCTAGTGGTTTCTCGGGACAGGGCGACGAGCAGTACTTC
CASGFSGQGDEQYF
>18|.|TRBV23-1|.|TRBJ2-5
TGCGCCAGCAGTCAGGGGGCGGGCGGGAGCGTGTACCAAGAGACCCAGTACTTC
CASSQGAGGSVYQETQYF
>16|.|TRBV19|.|TRBJ1-4
TGTGCCAGTAGTATAAGGGCAGGGAGGCCAGAGGAAAAACTGTTTTTT
CASSIRAGRPEEKLFF
>16|.|TRBV4-2|.|TRBJ2-1
TGTGCCAGCAGCCGGGCCAGAGCAGTGGGCTACAATGAGCAGTTCTTC
CASSRARAVGYNEQFF
>13|.|TRBV7-2|.|TRBJ2-7
TGTGCCAGCAGCTCCCGCAGGGCTTACGAGCAGTACTTC
CASSSRRAYEQYF
>18|.|TRBV5-1|TRBD2|TRBJ2-7
TGCGCCAGCAGCTTGGCCTTTCGAGAAGCGGGAGGTCGGAACGAGCAGTACTTC
CASSLAFREAGGRNEQYF
>13|.|TRBV19|.|TRBJ1-1
TGTGCCAGTAGTCCCCGGGGAGGAACTGAAGCTTTCTTC
CASSPRGGTEAFF
>15|.|TRBV7-6|TRBD2|TRBJ2-1
TGTGCCAGCAGACAGGTGGCGGGAGGCCACGGGGAGCAGTTCTTC
CASRQVAGGHGEQFF